Shown below are 9 T cell receptor beta chains from a single sample sequenced in a study of CD8 T cells in ankylosing spondylitis. Study-wide findings and caveats: A TCR beta motif made of several highly homologous variants seemed typical of ankylosing spondylitis blood.

TCRdb ran MiXCR on the 5' RACE reads and lists one entry per CDR3 protein. The data hold approximately 550,000 distinct CDR3 sequences, with about 12% observed a single time. The antigens these receptors bind are not known. Material: blood, either unsorted or a sorted T cell fraction (not recorded which). These receptors were taken from a male donor with ankylosing spondylitis.

Only one count was recorded for this clonotype. This sequence joins TRBV3-1 and TRBJ2-2, with 9 nucleotides matching TRBD1. V shed 11 bases, J shed 3 bases, and the junction held 19 bases outside the gene matches. Germline CDR1 is LGHDT and CDR2 is YNNKEL (reference sequence). The CDR3 extends over 18 amino acids. CDR3 protein: CACTYLRPGQGHTGELFF. The CDR3 nucleotides read TGTGCCTGCACCTACCTCCGACCGGGACAGGGACACACCGGGGAGCTGTTTTTT.

This clonotype was seen a handful of times. This sequence joins TRBV20-1 and TRBJ2-1; D gene uncertain. Germline V gene sequence: CDR1 DFQATT, CDR2 SNEGSKA (reference sequence). The CDR3 extends over 15 amino acids. V was clipped by 0 bases and J by 0 bases, with 9 bases between them. CDR3 coding DNA: TGCAGTGCTAGAGATCAGCAAGGCTCCTACAATGAGCAGTTCTTC. It encodes CSARDQQGSYNEQFF.

In its sample, this clonotype was seen many times. This chain connects TRBV5-1 to TRBJ2-7; tentatively, D is TRBD2 (5 bases). Trimming removed 1 base from V and 12 bases from J, with 17 bases in between. The CDR3 extends over 13 amino acids. The germline V gene encodes CDR1 SGHRS and CDR2 YFSETQ. The CDR3 loop is CASSLRLAASPYV. The CDR3 nucleotides are TGCGCCAGCAGCTTGAGGCTAGCCGCCTCCCCGTACGTC.

This chain uses TRBV7-9 with TRBJ2-3; TRBD1 might be the D (7 bases). From germline, CDR1 is SEHNR and CDR2 FQNEAQ (reference sequence). This CDR3 has 15 amino acids. Deletions cut 7 bases from V and 0 bases from J, with 14 bases between. The CDR3 DNA reads TGTGCCAGCACCCCACCAGGGGGGAGCACAGATACGCAGTATTTT. It codes for CASTPPGGSTDTQYF.

The V gene is TRBV20-1, the J gene TRBJ2-5; TRBD2 matches 10 bases. This CDR3 is built from 14 residues. The V gene end was trimmed by 4 bases and the J gene end by 5 bases; junction bases not matched to a gene: 7. CDR1 and CDR2 (germline): DFQATT, SNEGSKA (reference sequence). CDR3 coding DNA: TGCAGTGCTACGCCCGCTAGCGGGAGTGAGACCCAGTACTTC. This translates into CSATPASGSETQYF.

This clonotype came up many times. The CDR3 loop reads CSAEDTINQPQHF. CDR3 nucleotide sequence: TGCAGTGCCGAAGACACGATCAATCAGCCCCAGCATTTT. The genes are TRBV20-1 and TRBJ1-5, with unresolved D. CDR1 and CDR2 from the germline V gene are DFQATT and SNEGSKA (reference sequence). The CDR3 has 13 residues. The V end was cut by 6 bases, the J end by 3 bases, with 12 bases between.

This clonotype was observed at least ten times. The rearrangement links TRBV5-6 to TRBJ1-1; TRBD1 is a possible D gene (6 bases). This CDR3 has 16 residues. Germline lookup yields CDR1 SGHDT and CDR2 YYEEEE. Trimming removed 6 bases at V and 0 bases at J, with 18 bases between. The CDR3 bases are TGTGCCAGCACTCCGATTGGGAGGGGGTTGAACACTGAAGCTTTCTTT. Its translation is CASTPIGRGLNTEAFF.

The sample holds many counts of this clonotype. The chain joins TRBV5-4 to TRBJ1-2; 10 bases agree with TRBD1. V shed 4 bases, J shed 8 bases, and the junction held 8 bases outside the gene matches. This CDR3 is built from 14 residues. Germline CDR1 SGHNT, CDR2 YYREEE (reference sequence). The DNA of the CDR3 is TGTGCCAGCAGCACGGGACAGGGGACTCAAGGCTACACCTTC. It is translated as CASSTGQGTQGYTF.

V and J are TRBV3-1 and TRBJ2-5; weak D call: TRBD2 (5 bases). The ends were cut back, 4 bases at V and 4 bases at J, with 13 bases in the middle. Looked up from germline, CDR1 is LGHDT and CDR2 is YNNKEL (reference sequence). There are 14 residues in the CDR3. The CDR3 is CASSLPSGVETQYF. Here the CDR3 DNA reads TGTGCCAGCAGCCTTCCTTCCGGGGTAGAGACCCAGTACTTC.